These 9 T cell receptor beta chains were sequenced from one sample in a study of T-cell memory formation after mild COVID-19. One entry per CDR3 protein, called by TCRdb with MiXCR from the 5' RACE reads. The data show about 350,000 distinct CDR3 sequences, under 30% seen once. The sequencing sample was made of PBMCs or a T cell subset sorted from them (not recorded which). The source is an adult woman who had mild COVID-19 (a few samples of this study predate the infection). Cell type and time point are not known.

The CDR3 DNA follows: TGCAGCGCTCCGACAGGGGCGGCGACTGAAGCTTTCTTT. Residues: CSAPTGAATEAFF. The chain uses TRBV29-1 and TRBJ1-1, with TRBD1 matching 8 bases. Germline V gene data show CDR1 as SQVTM and CDR2 as ANQGSEA. J was trimmed by 5 bases and V by 7 bases; bases with no gene match: 9. CDR3 size: 13 residues. The full variable domain, in which reference TRBV29-1 and TRBJ1-1 provide the parts outside the CDR3, is SAVISQKPSRDICQRGTSLTIQCQVDSQVTMMFWYRQQPGQSLTLIATANQGSEATYESGFVIDKFPISRPNLTFSTLTVSNMSPEDSSIYLCSAPTGAATEAFFGQGTRLTVV.

The chain employs TRBV5-1 and TRBJ1-2, with D maybe TRBD1 (6 bases). Trimming removed 0 bases at V and 7 bases at J, with 16 bases between. The CDR3 is 15 amino acids. The germline CDR1 and CDR2 sequences are SGHRS and YFSETQ. CDR3 sequence (DNA): TGCGCCAGCAGCTTGGGCAGGGGCGATGCGTCTGGCTACACCTTC. Translating gives CASSLGRGDASGYTF.

The rearrangement uses TRBV30 and TRBJ2-1; 10 nucleotides line up with TRBD2. CDR3 length: 18 residues. V lost 7 bases, J lost 0 bases, and 15 bases stayed unmatched. The germline gives CDR1 GTSNPN, CDR2 SVGIG (reference sequence). This CDR3 reads CAYRVRLAGAPSYNEQFF. As DNA, the CDR3 is TGTGCCTATCGCGTGCGGCTAGCGGGAGCTCCCTCCTACAATGAGCAGTTCTTC.

The genes are TRBV6-5 and TRBJ2-5; D not resolved. Germline CDR1 and CDR2: MNHEY and SVGAGI. CDR3 length: 13 residues. V dropped 5 bases and J dropped 3 bases, with 10 bases sitting between them. The CDR3 reads CASSQTLEETQYF. The CDR3 DNA sequence: TGTGCCAGCAGTCAGACACTTGAAGAGACCCAGTACTTC.

The rearrangement joins TRBV4-2 to TRBJ2-3, with D possibly TRBD2 on 6 matching bases. Germline CDR1 is LGHNA and CDR2 is YNFKEQ. V was cut by 0 bases and J by 6 bases, with 10 bases left in between. The CDR3 is 14 amino acids. The CDR3 is CASSQELAGDTQYF. The CDR3 DNA reads TGTGCCAGCAGCCAAGAACTAGCCGGTGATACGCAGTATTTT.

This clonotype was picked up a small number of times. The J gene is TRBJ2-6, the V gene TRBV9; D gene unclear. The ends were cut back, 0 bases at V and 0 bases at J, with 1 base in the middle. CDR1 and CDR2 from the germline V gene are SGDLS and YYNGEE. This CDR3 is 14 amino acids long. CDR3 in DNA: TGTGCCAGCAGCGTAGCCTCTGGGGCCAACGTCCTGACTTTC. This encodes CASSVASGANVLTF.

The CDR3 DNA follows: TGCGCCAGCAGCCAACACGAAGACATCTACAATGAGCAGTTCTTC. It yields the protein CASSQHEDIYNEQFF. The V call is TRBV4-1, the J call TRBJ2-1; no clear D gene. The CDR3 contains 15 residues. V shed 2 bases and J shed 3 bases, with 11 bases lying between them. Per germline, CDR1 MGHRA and CDR2 YSYEKL.

This clonotype was seen a handful of times. The V gene is TRBV24-1, the J gene TRBJ2-1; possible D gene TRBD2, 6 bases. V lost 0 bases and J 0 bases, leaving 8 bases between the germline ends. The CDR3 has 16 residues. Germline-derived CDR1 and CDR2 are KGHDR and SFDVKD. This CDR3 reads CATSDLPGLSYNEQFF. The CDR3 DNA reads TGTGCCACCAGTGATTTGCCGGGACTCTCCTACAATGAGCAGTTCTTC.

There are a few counts of this clonotype. This rearrangement joins TRBV20-1 to TRBJ2-3; the match to TRBD2 covers 11 bases. Per germline, CDR1 DFQATT and CDR2 SNEGSKA (reference sequence). Germline trimming cut 3 bases from V and 1 base from J; bases unmatched to any gene: 6. The CDR3 spans 16 residues. CDR3 residues: CSARVAGGLRTDTQYF. CDR3 bases: TGCAGTGCTAGGGTAGCGGGAGGGCTCCGCACAGATACGCAGTATTTT.